This T cell receptor (beta chain) derives from a study of cytomegalovirus exposure and HLA in healthy donors. Notes on the study in general: It was reported that the classifier diagnosed cytomegalovirus status with high specificity and sensitivity in both the original and validation cohorts. Most TCR sequences proved rare, with some public TCRs found in many donors.

Remarks on this clone: Its antigen is unknown.

Data came from immunoSEQ multiplex PCR; TCRdb stores just in-frame clones and leaves some out. Among 100,000 to 150,000 clones listed, roughly 90% were seen once. The J segment lost 1 base and the V segment lost 4 bases, leaving 5 bases of the junction unmatched. There are 14 residues in the CDR3. Germline CDR1 SGHNT, CDR2 YYREEE (reference sequence). The sequenced sample was PBMCs. The sequence was collected from a young man in good health and CMV-seronegative. V and J are TRBV5-4 and TRBJ2-7; 7 bases agree with TRBD1. Written as DNA, the CDR3 is TGTGCCAGCAGCCCCAGGACAGGATCCTACGAGCAGTACTTC. Translated: CASSPRTGSYEQYF. The variable domain in full, completed from reference TRBV5-4 and TRBJ2-7, reads ETGVTQSPTHLIKTRGQQVTLRCSSQSGHNTVSWYQQALGQGPQFIFQYYREEENGRGNFPPRFSGLQFPNYSSELNVNALELDDSALYLCASSPRTGSYEQYFGPGTRLTVT.